This entry lists 21 T cell receptor beta chains sequenced from one sample in a study of T cell repertoires in cytomegalovirus infection. TCRdb called the reads again in MiXCR, with one record for every CDR3 protein. The table includes around 530,000 distinct CDR3 sequences, approximately 25% detected once. Sequenced input: PBMCs. These receptors were taken from a human donor in good health (CMV status not recorded). Some clones in this sample may be carry-over from other donors' samples.

The V call is TRBV15, the J call TRBJ2-3; 9 nucleotides align to TRBD1. The J segment lost 3 bases and the V segment lost 1 base, leaving 5 bases of the junction unmatched. Germline lookup yields CDR1 LNHNV and CDR2 YYDKDF (reference sequence). The CDR3 is made up of 16 amino acids. The CDR3, as DNA: TGTGCCACCAGCAGAGGGGGACAGGGTGGTACAGATACGCAGTATTTT. This gives the protein CATSRGGQGGTDTQYF. Supplemented by reference TRBV15 and TRBJ2-3, the full variable domain reads DAMVIQNPRYQVTQFGKPVTLSCSQTLNHNVMYWYQQKSSQAPKLLFHYYDKDFNNEADTPDNFQSRRPNTSFCFLDIRSPGLGDTAMYLCATSRGGQGGTDTQYFGPGTRLTVL.

This clonotype occurred once. The rearrangement uses TRBV2 and TRBJ2-5; no firm D call. CDR3 length: 12 residues. V was cut by 6 bases and J by 6 bases, with 11 bases left in between. Germline CDR1 and CDR2: SNHLY and FYNNEI. The CDR3 bases are TGTGCCAGCAGGAAGGACGAGCAGACCCAGTACTTC. It yields the protein CASRKDEQTQYF.

This clonotype was recorded many times. The chain uses TRBV7-2 and TRBJ1-3, with 7 bases lining up with TRBD1. The ends lost 8 bases at V and 0 bases at J; junction bases unmatched: 4. CDR3 length: 14 residues. Per the germline V gene, CDR1 is SGHTA and CDR2 is FQGNSA. The CDR3 is CASGGTASGNTIYF. The CDR3 nucleotides are TGTGCCAGCGGGGGGACAGCCTCTGGAAACACCATATATTTT.

The genes are TRBV7-2 and TRBJ2-5; D gene uncertain. Germline-derived CDR1 and CDR2 are SGHTA and FQGNSA. The CDR3 runs to 15 residues. Trimming removed 3 bases from V and 1 base from J, with 12 bases in between. Written as DNA, the CDR3 is TGTGCCAGCAGCTTTGTGGGGTTACGCCAAGAGACCCAGTACTTC. Translated, it gives CASSFVGLRQETQYF.

This chain uses TRBV4-1 with TRBJ2-1, with 11 nucleotides matching TRBD2. Germline V gene sequence: CDR1 MGHRA, CDR2 YSYEKL. The CDR3 sequence is 16 residues long. V shed 2 bases, J shed 8 bases, and the junction held 8 bases outside the gene matches. The CDR3 loop is CASSQYPTSGSDEQFF. The CDR3 nucleotides are TGCGCCAGCAGCCAATATCCAACTAGCGGGAGCGATGAGCAGTTCTTC.

The sample holds a few counts of this clonotype. The V call is TRBV27, the J call TRBJ2-7; the D call may be TRBD1 or TRBD2 (5 bases each). CDR3 size: 13 residues. The V and J ends lost 5 bases and 6 bases respectively, with 14 bases between them. Per the germline V gene, CDR1 is MNHEY and CDR2 is SMNVEV (reference sequence). CDR3 DNA: TGTGCCAGCAGTCCCTGGGGGAAAGCCGAGCAGTACTTC. This translates into CASSPWGKAEQYF.

This clonotype was detected a few times. V gene TRBV5-1 combines with J gene TRBJ1-4; D not resolved. The CDR3 is made up of 15 amino acids. V lost 0 bases to trimming and J lost 5 bases, with 11 bases between them. Germline CDR1 is SGHRS and CDR2 is YFSETQ. CDR3 in DNA: TGCGCCAGCAGCTTGGTTCCAGGACTCAATGAAAAACTGTTTTTT. As protein: CASSLVPGLNEKLFF.

This rearrangement joins TRBV11-2 to TRBJ2-1; the match to TRBD1 covers 7 bases. Germline assignment: CDR1 SGHAT and CDR2 FQNNGV. The J segment lost 8 bases and the V segment lost 5 bases, leaving 6 bases of the junction unmatched. CDR3 length: 13 amino acids. The CDR3 region is CASSRPTGDEQFF. The CDR3, as DNA: TGTGCCAGCAGCCGACCCACAGGGGATGAGCAGTTCTTC. Based on the CDR3 plus reference TRBV11-2 and TRBJ2-1, the full variable domain is EAGVAQSPRYKIIEKRQSVAFWCNPISGHATLYWYQQILGQGPKLLIQFQNNGVVDDSQLPKDRFSAERLKGVDSTLKIQPAKLEDSAVYLCASSRPTGDEQFFGPGTRLTVL.

This clonotype was found once. DNA for the CDR3: TGTGCCAGCAGCTCCGGAGGTAGCAAATCCGGAACAGATACGCAGTATTTT. Its translation is CASSSGGSKSGTDTQYF. The chain joins TRBV11-3 to TRBJ2-3; weak D call: TRBD2 (5 bases). Germline-derived CDR1 and CDR2 are SGHNT and YENEEA. The CDR3 is made up of 17 amino acids. With 4 bases removed from V and 3 bases from J, the gap between germline ends came to 20 bases.

This clonotype has just a few counts. This chain connects TRBV20-1 to TRBJ2-1, with 8 bases aligning to TRBD2. Germline CDR1 is DFQATT and CDR2 is SNEGSKA (reference sequence). The V gene end was trimmed by 6 bases and the J gene end by 7 bases; junction bases not matched to a gene: 17. CDR3 length equals 16 residues. DNA for the CDR3: TGCAGTGCAAGGTCCCTCTGGGCGGGAGGTTTGAATGAGCAGTTCTTC. Translation gives CSARSLWAGGLNEQFF.

V usage is TRBV18 and J usage is TRBJ2-1; 10 nucleotides align to TRBD2. The germline V gene has CDR1 KGHSH and CDR2 LQKENI. V shed 4 bases, J shed 1 base, and the junction held 22 bases outside the gene matches. The CDR3 covers 22 residues. The CDR3: CASSQELRLAGTLGGSYNEQFF. The CDR3 nucleotides are TGTGCCAGCTCACAGGAACTCAGACTAGCGGGCACCTTAGGGGGATCCTACAATGAGCAGTTCTTC.

The V gene is TRBV9, the J gene TRBJ1-4, with 9 bases matching TRBD1. In germline, CDR1 is SGDLS, CDR2 YYNGEE. The trim removed 3 bases at V and 6 bases at J, leaving 3 bases unmatched. The length of the CDR3 is 14 residues. The CDR3 bases are TGTGCCAGCAGCGCGACAGGGGGTCATGAAAAACTGTTTTTT. This codes for CASSATGGHEKLFF.

The table lists this clonotype with a few counts. The chain has TRBV6-5 and TRBJ2-1; a weak D match, TRBD1 (5 bases). Trimming took 4 bases from V and 4 from J, leaving 17 bases between them. Germline loops: CDR1 MNHEY, CDR2 SVGAGI. The CDR3 consists of 16 residues. The CDR3 DNA follows: TGTGCCAGCAGTTCTCCCTCAGGGCCCCGGTACAATGAGCAGTTCTTC. Translating gives CASSSPSGPRYNEQFF.

This clonotype came up a few times. This sequence joins TRBV7-6 and TRBJ2-5, with 9 bases matching TRBD2. The CDR3 consists of 17 residues. The trim removed 5 bases at V and 5 bases at J, leaving 15 bases unmatched. Germline V CDR1 and CDR2: SGHVS, FNYEAQ. This chain's CDR3 is CASSLSRAGGPGETQYF. The CDR3 DNA is TGTGCCAGCAGCCTGAGTCGGGCGGGAGGGCCGGGGGAGACCCAGTACTTC.

This clonotype was recorded only once. This rearrangement joins TRBV29-1 to TRBJ2-7, with 8 positions matching TRBD1. Germline CDR1 and CDR2: SQVTM and ANQGSEA. After removal of 4 bases from V and 1 base from J, the junction contained 3 bases not matched to a gene. The CDR3 runs 13 residues. The CDR3 DNA reads TGCAGCGTTGGCACAGGGGGATCCTACGAGCAGTACTTC. It codes for CSVGTGGSYEQYF.

Many counts were recorded for this clonotype. The chain carries TRBV7-2 and TRBJ1-3; D unclear. This CDR3 region has 15 residues. The germline V and J ends were trimmed by 5 bases and 2 bases, with 13 bases remaining between them. From germline, CDR1 is SGHTA and CDR2 FQGNSA. In DNA form, the CDR3 reads TGTGCCAGCAGCCCCCCCAATTTGGCTGGAAACACCATATATTTT. The encoded protein is CASSPPNLAGNTIYF. The full variable domain, completed using reference TRBV7-2 and TRBJ1-3, is GAGVSQSPSNKVTEKGKDVELRCDPISGHTALYWYRQSLGQGLEFLIYFQGNSAPDKSGLPSDRFSAERTGGSVSTLTIQRTQQEDSAVYLCASSPPNLAGNTIYFGEGSWLTVV.

This clonotype was counted ten times or more. The rearrangement uses TRBV7-2 and TRBJ2-5; D not resolved. This CDR3 spans 16 amino acids. Trimming removed 1 base from V and 0 bases from J, with 12 bases in between. Germline V gives CDR1 SGHTA, CDR2 FQGNSA. CDR3 nucleotide sequence: TGTGCCAGCAGCTTAGATCCTGGATCTTACCAAGAGACCCAGTACTTC. Protein sequence: CASSLDPGSYQETQYF.

The chain recombines TRBV19 with TRBJ2-7, with a possible D match to TRBD2 (6 bases). The CDR3 runs to 11 residues. Germline V lookup: CDR1 LNHDA, CDR2 SQIVND (reference sequence). Trimming took off 10 bases at V and 9 bases at J, with 16 bases between the two ends. CDR3 in amino acids: CATPARGMQYV. The CDR3 DNA follows: TGTGCCACCCCCGCGCGGGGCATGCAGTACGTC.

This clonotype was picked up a small number of times. The chain employs TRBV7-2 and TRBJ2-4; D call uncertain. This CDR3 is built from 18 residues. V lost 1 base and J 0 bases, leaving 16 bases between the germline ends. CDR1 and CDR2 from the germline V gene are SGHTA and FQGNSA. DNA of the CDR3: TGTGCCAGCAGCTTAGATGGGTCAGTCCTACTAGCCAAAAACATTCAGTACTTC. Its protein product is CASSLDGSVLLAKNIQYF.

V usage is TRBV11-2 and J usage is TRBJ2-7, with TRBD2 matching over 9 bases. The CDR3 sequence is 14 residues long. V was pared by 4 bases and J by 5 bases, with 6 bases of the junction left unmatched. Germline V gives CDR1 SGHAT, CDR2 FQNNGV. In DNA, the CDR3 is TGTGCCAGCAGCTCGTTAGCGGGAGTAAACGAGCAGTACGTC. Residues: CASSSLAGVNEQYV.

This chain joins TRBV5-1 and TRBJ1-2, with 8 bases aligning to TRBD1. This CDR3 region has 13 residues. Germline trimming cut 7 bases from V and 5 bases from J; bases unmatched to any gene: 7. Germline CDR1 is SGHRS and CDR2 is YFSETQ. DNA for the CDR3: TGCGCCAGCGGTCCGGGACAGGTGTATGGCTACACCTTC. Translated, it gives CASGPGQVYGYTF.